A single sample gave rise to the 27 T cell receptor beta chains below, sequenced in a study of blood T cell repertoires in COVID-19 (dated by TCRdb to the early 2020s). To prepare the library, the immunoSEQ multiplex PCR assay was applied. TCRdb took over this immuneACCESS table, retaining in-frame rearrangements with V and J assigned. Such tables are incomplete; in checked studies, under half of the missing clones stem from an unresolved V gene, and the remainder is unexplained. Counted in this sample were 60,000 to 85,000 clones; roughly nine tenths of them appeared once. 1.3% to 1.5% of the sample lies in the top ten. The sequencing sample was made of peripheral blood. The receptors originated from a man in his fifties with acute or convalescent COVID-19.

This clone has a single count. The V call is TRBV2, the J call TRBJ2-7; tentatively, D is TRBD1 (6 bases). CDR1 is SNHLY, CDR2 FYNNEI, per germline. The CDR3 is 12 amino acids. V gave up 5 bases and J gave up 6 bases, with 11 bases separating them. CDR3 in DNA: TGTGCCAGCAGTACACTAGGGGGCGAGCAGTACTTC. Translated: CASSTLGGEQYF.

J is TRBJ2-3 and V is TRBV29-1, with a possible D match to TRBD1 (6 bases). Germline values: CDR1 SQVTM, CDR2 ANQGSEA. The V end lost 3 bases, the J end lost 4 bases, and 8 bases lay between the germline ends. The CDR3 is 12 amino acids. The CDR3 loop is CSVDGGADTQYF. In DNA, the CDR3 is TGCAGCGTTGATGGGGGCGCAGATACGCAGTATTTT.

The gene calls are TRBV9 and TRBJ2-1; the match to TRBD2 covers 8 bases. CDR1 and CDR2 from the germline V gene are SGDLS and YYNGEE. CDR3 size: 16 residues. Germline trimming cut 2 bases from V and 9 bases from J; bases unmatched to any gene: 13. CDR3 DNA: TGTGCCAGCAGCGTCTCTTTAGCGGGGCAACCCGTTGAGCAGTTCTTC. It yields the protein CASSVSLAGQPVEQFF.

The V call is TRBV6-4, the J call TRBJ2-2; TRBD1 is a possible D gene (6 bases). Trimming stripped 6 bases from V and 5 bases from J, with 10 bases between. The CDR3 length is 13 residues. The germline V gene has CDR1 MRHNA and CDR2 SNTAGT. This CDR3 reads CASRAQGTGELFF. The CDR3 nucleotides are TGTGCCAGCAGGGCACAGGGAACCGGGGAGCTGTTTTTT.

This clone was observed a single time. The V gene is TRBV29-1, the J gene TRBJ2-1, with D tentatively TRBD1 (6 bases). The V gene's germline CDR1 is SQVTM and CDR2 ANQGSEA. The V gene lost 6 bases and the J gene lost 4 bases, with 7 bases spanning the gap. This CDR3 has 11 residues. The CDR3 DNA reads as TGCAGCGTAGGGACATACAATGAGCAGTTCTTC. Translation: CSVGTYNEQFF.

This chain uses TRBV28 with TRBJ1-3; possible D gene TRBD1, 5 bases. CDR3 length: 16 amino acids. Trimming left V 2 bases short and J 2 bases short, with 13 bases between. The V gene's germline CDR1 is MDHEN and CDR2 SYDVKM. CDR3 protein: CASSLHPGPAGNTIYF. CDR3 nucleotide sequence: TGTGCCAGCAGTTTACACCCAGGGCCTGCTGGAAACACCATATATTTT.

V is TRBV4-3 and J is TRBJ1-6; 7 bases match TRBD1. The germline V gene encodes CDR1 LGHNA and CDR2 YSLEER. V lost 5 bases and J lost 8; bases outside the gene matches: 6. The CDR3 has 14 residues. The CDR3 sequence: CASSSGTEHSPLHF. As DNA, the CDR3 is TGCGCCAGCAGCTCGGGGACAGAACATTCACCCCTCCACTTT.

V gene TRBV10-3 combines with J gene TRBJ2-1; the match to TRBD2 covers 8 bases. Germline CDR1 and CDR2: ENHRY and SYGVKD. The CDR3 loop spans 14 amino acids. V gave up 4 bases and J gave up 7 bases; unmatched junction bases: 6. The CDR3 region is CAISGGTRGNEQFF. CDR3 sequence (DNA): TGTGCCATCAGTGGAGGGACTAGAGGAAATGAGCAGTTCTTC.

The chain joins TRBV6-5 to TRBJ2-3; a weak D match, TRBD1 (5 bases). Germline V gives CDR1 MNHEY, CDR2 SVGAGI. This CDR3 spans 14 amino acids. The V gene lost 6 bases and the J gene lost 6 bases, with 16 bases spanning the gap. DNA for the CDR3: TGTGCCAGCAGCATGCTAAGGGGCGCCGATACGCAGTATTTT. Translating gives CASSMLRGADTQYF.

V is TRBV2 and J is TRBJ1-3; perhaps TRBD1 as D (5 bases). Germline lookup yields CDR1 SNHLY and CDR2 FYNNEI. This CDR3 region has 14 residues. The germline V and J ends were trimmed by 8 bases and 0 bases, with 11 bases remaining between them. The CDR3 protein is CASRDGGSGNTIYF. As DNA, the CDR3 is TGTGCCAGCCGGGACGGGGGCTCTGGAAACACCATATATTTT.

The CDR3, as DNA: TGTGCCTGGAGCAACGGACAGGGAGGTCAGCCCCAGCATTTT. This codes for CAWSNGQGGQPQHF. The chain carries TRBV30 and TRBJ1-5; 8 bases are shared with TRBD1. From germline, CDR1 is GTSNPN and CDR2 SVGIG (reference sequence). This CDR3 comprises 14 residues. V lost 3 bases, J lost 6 bases, and 7 bases stayed unmatched.

The chain joins TRBV7-4 to TRBJ2-5; D perhaps matches TRBD2 (7 bases). The ends were cut back, 0 bases at V and 1 base at J, with 9 bases in the middle. There are 15 residues in the CDR3. Per germline, CDR1 SGHVT and CDR2 SQSDAQ. The CDR3 loop is CASSLARGAQETQYF. CDR3 coding DNA: TGTGCCAGCAGCTTAGCTCGGGGGGCCCAAGAGACCCAGTACTTC.

The chain recombines TRBV6-5 with TRBJ1-5; D gene uncertain. CDR3 length: 13 amino acids. V was cut by 0 bases and J by 7 bases, with 7 bases left in between. CDR1 and CDR2 (germline): MNHEY, SVGAGI. DNA for the CDR3: TGTGCCAGCAGTTACTCGACGGAGCAGCCCCAGCATTTT. Protein product: CASSYSTEQPQHF.

The rearrangement joins TRBV2 to TRBJ2-7, with 7 bases identical to TRBD2. The ends lost 6 bases at V and 2 bases at J; junction bases unmatched: 7. The germline gives CDR1 SNHLY, CDR2 FYNNEI. The CDR3 is 14 residues long. CDR3 DNA sequence: TGTGCCAGCAGGACTAGCCGCCTGACCTACGAGCAGTACTTC. Protein: CASRTSRLTYEQYF.

This clone was detected only once. DNA of the CDR3: TGTGCCAGCAGTCTTAAGGGAGGACCCCAGCATTTT. Its protein is CASSLKGGPQHF. V and J are TRBV28 and TRBJ1-5, with D hard to call. This CDR3 region has 12 residues. CDR1 MDHEN and CDR2 SYDVKM come from the germline V gene. V shed 5 bases and J shed 10 bases, with 12 bases lying between them.

This rearrangement joins TRBV19 to TRBJ2-7, with 7 bases lining up with TRBD2. This CDR3 is 15 amino acids long. The junction had 7 bases not matched to a gene; V was cut back by 2 bases and J by 3 bases. The germline gives CDR1 LNHDA, CDR2 SQIVND (reference sequence). This chain's CDR3 is CASSIRGRAIYEQYF. CDR3 nucleotides: TGTGCCAGTAGTATACGTGGGAGGGCCATCTACGAGCAGTACTTC.

The V call is TRBV4-1, the J call TRBJ2-1, with D tentatively TRBD2 (5 bases). Germline-derived CDR1 and CDR2 are MGHRA and YSYEKL. V was cut by 1 base and J by 5 bases, with 15 bases left in between. The CDR3 sequence is 16 residues long. CDR3 sequence: CASSQVGLWADNEQFF. The CDR3 DNA reads TGCGCCAGCAGCCAAGTCGGACTCTGGGCGGACAATGAGCAGTTCTTC.

This CDR3 reads CASSPTSMWGQADTQYF. The CDR3 DNA is TGTGCCAGCAGCCCGACGTCTATGTGGGGGCAAGCAGATACGCAGTATTTT. This chain uses TRBV9 with TRBJ2-3, with D perhaps matching TRBD1 (6 bases). Per the germline V gene, CDR1 is SGDLS and CDR2 is YYNGEE. The ends were cut back, 4 bases at V and 4 bases at J, with 22 bases in the middle. The CDR3 is made up of 17 amino acids.

The chain is built from TRBV5-5 and TRBJ1-1; the D gene is possibly TRBD1 (6 bases). This CDR3 region has 15 residues. CDR1 is SGHKS and CDR2 is YYEKEE in the germline V gene (reference sequence). The V and J ends lost 0 bases and 1 base respectively, with 10 bases between them. CDR3 in amino acids: CASSLGRGENTEAFF. Here the CDR3 DNA reads TGTGCCAGCAGCTTGGGCAGGGGAGAGAACACTGAAGCTTTCTTT.

The chain links TRBV7-9 to TRBJ2-2; 8 bases map to TRBD1. V dropped 4 bases and J dropped 3; count of bases not matched to a gene: 7. Germline CDR1 and CDR2: SEHNR and FQNEAQ (reference sequence). This CDR3 is 16 amino acids long. Written as DNA, the CDR3 is TGTGCCAGCAGCTCAGCGGACAGGGAATACACCGGGGAGCTGTTTTTT. This translates into CASSSADREYTGELFF. The whole variable domain, remainder taken from reference TRBV7-9 and TRBJ2-2, is DTGVSQNPRHKITKRGQNVTFRCDPISEHNRLYWYRQTLGQGPEFLTYFQNEAQLEKSRLLSDRFSAERPKGSFSTLEIQRTEQGDSAMYLCASSSADREYTGELFFGEGSRLTVL.

The V call is TRBV21-1, the J call TRBJ1-1; the DNA was not compared with TRBD1, the D call given in the table. TRBV21-1 is a listed pseudogene. There are 17 residues in the CDR3. This CDR3 is CASSPQFRDTTNTEAFF. The CDR3 coding sequence is TGTGCCAGCAGCCCTCAATTCCGGGACACGACGAACACTGAAGCTTTCTTT.

The chain's CDR3 is CASSPPGSSYNEQFF. For the CDR3, the DNA is TGTGCCAGCAGCCCGCCCGGGAGCTCCTACAATGAGCAGTTCTTC. The chain uses TRBV5-4 and TRBJ2-1; the D gene is possibly TRBD2 (6 bases). The germline V and J ends were trimmed by 4 bases and 0 bases, with 11 bases remaining between them. The germline V gene encodes CDR1 SGHNT and CDR2 YYREEE (reference sequence). The CDR3 covers 15 residues.

V and J are TRBV2 and TRBJ2-1; TRBD2 aligns across 7 bases. Germline-derived CDR1 and CDR2 are SNHLY and FYNNEI. This CDR3 spans 16 amino acids. The junction had 13 bases not matched to a gene; V was cut back by 8 bases and J by 3 bases. CDR3 amino acids: CASASIGLVFYNEQFF. CDR3 coding DNA: TGTGCCAGCGCAAGCATAGGACTAGTGTTCTACAATGAGCAGTTCTTC.

The rearrangement joins TRBV25-1 to TRBJ1-2; the match to TRBD1 covers 8 bases. The CDR3 sequence is 11 residues long. With V trimmed by 11 bases and J by 4 bases, 3 bases remained unmatched. CDR1 is MGHDK and CDR2 is SYGVNS in the germline V gene. The CDR3 DNA follows: TGTGCCCTAGGACAGGGCTATGGCTACACCTTC. This sequence encodes CALGQGYGYTF.

This clone was recorded once. V gene TRBV27 combines with J gene TRBJ1-5, with D hard to call. The CDR3 runs to 12 residues. Trimming cost V 4 bases and J 7 bases, with 8 bases left between them. The germline gives CDR1 MNHEY, CDR2 SMNVEV (reference sequence). For the CDR3, the DNA is TGTGCCAGCAGTTGGAGTTCGCAGCCCCAGCATTTT. It yields the protein CASSWSSQPQHF.

This clone was observed a few times. The chain employs TRBV19 and TRBJ1-2, with D unclear. V lost 1 base and J lost 4, with 13 bases in between. CDR1 and CDR2 from the germline V gene are LNHDA and SQIVND (reference sequence). The CDR3 runs 15 residues. The CDR3 sequence: CASSIGGPLGYGYTF. CDR3 DNA: TGTGCCAGTAGTATAGGCGGGCCGCTGGGCTATGGCTACACCTTC.

The rearrangement uses TRBV3-1 (or the pseudogene TRBV3-2) and TRBJ2-2; 8 nucleotides line up with TRBD2. The CDR3 sequence is 16 residues long. Trimming at V came to 4 bases and at J to 6 bases, leaving 10 bases not matched to a gene. Germline loops: CDR1 LGHDT, CDR2 YNNKEL (reference sequence). The CDR3 bases are TGTGCCAGCAGCCCCGTAGGTAGCGGGATGGCCGGGGAGCTGTTTTTT. Encoded protein: CASSPVGSGMAGELFF.